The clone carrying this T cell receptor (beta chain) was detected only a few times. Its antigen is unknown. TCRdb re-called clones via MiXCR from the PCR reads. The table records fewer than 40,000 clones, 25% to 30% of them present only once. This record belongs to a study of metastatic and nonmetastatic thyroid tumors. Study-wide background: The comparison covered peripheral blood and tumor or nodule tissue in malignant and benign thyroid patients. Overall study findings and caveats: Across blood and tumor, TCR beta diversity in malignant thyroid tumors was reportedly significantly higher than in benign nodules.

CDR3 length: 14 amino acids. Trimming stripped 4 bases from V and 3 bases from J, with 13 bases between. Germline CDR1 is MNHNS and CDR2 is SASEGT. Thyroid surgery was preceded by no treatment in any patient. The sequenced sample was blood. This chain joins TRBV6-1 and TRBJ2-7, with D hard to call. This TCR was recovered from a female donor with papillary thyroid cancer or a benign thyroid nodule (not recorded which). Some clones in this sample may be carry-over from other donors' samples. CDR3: CASSAGATDYEQYF. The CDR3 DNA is TGTGCCAGCAGTGCGGGCGCAACCGACTACGAGCAGTACTTC.